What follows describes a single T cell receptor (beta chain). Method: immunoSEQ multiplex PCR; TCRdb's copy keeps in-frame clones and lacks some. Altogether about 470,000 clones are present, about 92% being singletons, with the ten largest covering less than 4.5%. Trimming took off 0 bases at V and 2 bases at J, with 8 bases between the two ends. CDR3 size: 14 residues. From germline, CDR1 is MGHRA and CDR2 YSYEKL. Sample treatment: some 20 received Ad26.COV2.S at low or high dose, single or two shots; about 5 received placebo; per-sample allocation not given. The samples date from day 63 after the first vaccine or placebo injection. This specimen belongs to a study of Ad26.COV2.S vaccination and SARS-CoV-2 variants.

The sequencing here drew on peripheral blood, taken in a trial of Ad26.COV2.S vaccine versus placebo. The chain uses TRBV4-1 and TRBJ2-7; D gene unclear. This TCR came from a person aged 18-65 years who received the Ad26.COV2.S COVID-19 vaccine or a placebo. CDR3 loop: CASSQDIIAYEQYF. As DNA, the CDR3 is TGCGCCAGCAGCCAAGATATCATCGCCTACGAGCAGTACTTC.